A selection of T cell receptor beta chains follows, all from one sample in a study of regulatory T cells in long-lasting Graves disease. Each CDR3 protein is one row after TCRdb ran MiXCR on the multiplex PCR reads. The data show around 400,000 distinct CDR3 sequences, with roughly 25% seen just once and around a quarter held by the top ten. This material consisted of peripheral blood mononuclear cells (PBMCs), taken when the disease was refractory, from a patient treated with antithyroid drugs. All receptors come from a woman in her 40s with Graves disease. The CDR3 runs from the conserved cysteine through the conserved F or W. Fields, in order: D gene, J gene, V gene, clone size, CDR3 DNA, CDR3 protein. A D gene is named only where the DNA matches it firmly. Part of the rows lack a size; the others show once, few, many or a class for expanded clones.

d_call: TRBD1
j_call: TRBJ1-4
v_call: TRBV12-3/TRBV12-4
clone_size: many
cdr3_nt: TGTGCCAGCAGTTTCAGCGTCTCCGGGACAGGATATGAAAAACTGTTTTTT
cdr3_aa: CASSFSVSGTGYEKLFF

d_call: .
j_call: TRBJ1-2
v_call: TRBV5-6
clone_size: few
cdr3_nt: TGTGCCAGCAGCGTGGGGCTTAACAACTATGGCTACACCTTC
cdr3_aa: CASSVGLNNYGYTF

d_call: .
j_call: TRBJ2-1
v_call: TRBV2
clone_size: .
cdr3_nt: TGTGCCAGCAGGAAGGAAGTAGCGGAGAGCTCCTACAATGAGCAGTTCTTC
cdr3_aa: CASRKEVAESSYNEQFF

d_call: .
j_call: TRBJ2-5
v_call: TRBV5-1
clone_size: few
cdr3_nt: TGCGCCAGCAGCTTGGATAGTCGAGAGACCCAGTACTTC
cdr3_aa: CASSLDSRETQYF

d_call: .
j_call: TRBJ2-2
v_call: TRBV3-1
clone_size: .
cdr3_nt: TGTGCCAGCAGCCCCCGAGGGGGCACCGGGGAGCTGTTTTTT
cdr3_aa: CASSPRGGTGELFF

d_call: .
j_call: TRBJ1-4
v_call: TRBV7-6
clone_size: few
cdr3_nt: TGTGCCAGCAGCATTAGAGGGCAGGGTACCGCTACTAATGAAAAACTGTTTTTT
cdr3_aa: CASSIRGQGTATNEKLFF

d_call: TRBD1
j_call: TRBJ2-2
v_call: TRBV12-3/TRBV12-4
clone_size: few
cdr3_nt: TGTGCCAGCAGTTTAATCTTGGCACTGGGGACAGCTACCGGGGAGCTGTTTTTT
cdr3_aa: CASSLILALGTATGELFF

d_call: .
j_call: TRBJ2-4
v_call: TRBV29-1
clone_size: many
cdr3_nt: TGCAGCGTTGAAGATGGACAGCTACTAGCCAAAAACATTCAGTACTTC
cdr3_aa: CSVEDGQLLAKNIQYF

d_call: .
j_call: TRBJ2-2
v_call: TRBV2
clone_size: many
cdr3_nt: TGTGCCAGCCGAACAGGGAACACCGGGGAGCTGTTTTTT
cdr3_aa: CASRTGNTGELFF

d_call: .
j_call: TRBJ2-2
v_call: TRBV2
clone_size: few
cdr3_nt: TGTGCCAGCAGCGTAGAAGGGAACACCGGGGAGCTGTTTTTT
cdr3_aa: CASSVEGNTGELFF

d_call: TRBD2
j_call: TRBJ2-5
v_call: TRBV15
clone_size: many
cdr3_nt: TGTGCCACCAGCAAACACCCTGGGACTAGTAAAGAGACCCAGTACTTC
cdr3_aa: CATSKHPGTSKETQYF

d_call: .
j_call: TRBJ1-1
v_call: TRBV28
clone_size: many
cdr3_nt: TGTGCCAGCAGTTTGACCCTGGTGGGGACTGAAGCTTTCTTT
cdr3_aa: CASSLTLVGTEAFF

d_call: .
j_call: TRBJ2-3
v_call: TRBV6-2/TRBV6-3
clone_size: .
cdr3_nt: TGTGCCAGCAGCCTGGACGCTAGAGGCACAGATACGCAGTATTTT
cdr3_aa: CASSLDARGTDTQYF

d_call: .
j_call: TRBJ1-1
v_call: TRBV6-2/TRBV6-3
clone_size: .
cdr3_nt: TGTGCCAGCAAAGTGAACCCAGGGCCGTCCACTGAAGCTTTCTTT
cdr3_aa: CASKVNPGPSTEAFF

d_call: .
j_call: TRBJ2-1
v_call: TRBV6-1
clone_size: .
cdr3_nt: TGTGCCAGCAGTAACCCCGGGACAATCTCCTACAATGAGCAGTTCTTC
cdr3_aa: CASSNPGTISYNEQFF

d_call: .
j_call: TRBJ1-5
v_call: TRBV29-1
clone_size: many
cdr3_nt: TGCAGCGGCAAGCAACAGGGAGGAGGTAGCAATCAGCCCCAGCATTTT
cdr3_aa: CSGKQQGGGSNQPQHF

d_call: .
j_call: TRBJ2-4
v_call: TRBV14
clone_size: .
cdr3_nt: TGTGCCAGCATTAGACCCTGGACAAACATTCAGTACTTC
cdr3_aa: CASIRPWTNIQYF

d_call: .
j_call: TRBJ2-6
v_call: TRBV7-9
clone_size: few
cdr3_nt: TGTGCCAGCAGCGGGACGTTCACTGGGGCCAACGTCCTGACTTTC
cdr3_aa: CASSGTFTGANVLTF

d_call: TRBD2
j_call: TRBJ2-2
v_call: TRBV6-4
clone_size: .
cdr3_nt: TGTGCCAGCAGTGAAACGGGACTAACTAACACCGGGGAGCTGTTTTTT
cdr3_aa: CASSETGLTNTGELFF

d_call: TRBD1
j_call: TRBJ1-6
v_call: TRBV6-1
clone_size: few
cdr3_nt: TGTGCCAGCAGCTTACTAATCCGACAGGGCAATAATTCACCCCTCCACTTT
cdr3_aa: CASSLLIRQGNNSPLHF

d_call: .
j_call: TRBJ1-3
v_call: TRBV6-1
clone_size: few
cdr3_nt: TGTGCCAGCAGCCTTAAGGTCTCTGGAAACACCATATATTTT
cdr3_aa: CASSLKVSGNTIYF

d_call: .
j_call: TRBJ2-2
v_call: TRBV12-3/TRBV12-4
clone_size: few
cdr3_nt: TGTGCCAGCAGCCGTGGCAGGCGGGGCAGGACCGGGGAGCTGTTTTTT
cdr3_aa: CASSRGRRGRTGELFF

d_call: TRBD2
j_call: TRBJ2-5
v_call: TRBV7-3
clone_size: many
cdr3_nt: TGTGCCAGCAGCGTACTAGCGGGGTTTCAAGAGACCCAGTACTTC
cdr3_aa: CASSVLAGFQETQYF

d_call: .
j_call: TRBJ2-5
v_call: TRBV28
clone_size: many
cdr3_nt: TGTGCCAGCAGCCCCCGACTCTTTACCCAGTACTTC
cdr3_aa: CASSPRLFTQYF

d_call: .
j_call: TRBJ1-1
v_call: TRBV28
clone_size: many
cdr3_nt: TGTGCCAGCAGTTTATACCTGAACACTGAAGCTTTCTTT
cdr3_aa: CASSLYLNTEAFF

d_call: .
j_call: TRBJ2-7
v_call: TRBV6-9
clone_size: .
cdr3_nt: TGTGCCAGCAGTTCAGGGACTTACGAGCGGTACTTC
cdr3_aa: CASSSGTYERYF

d_call: .
j_call: TRBJ2-2
v_call: TRBV11-2
clone_size: .
cdr3_nt: TGTGCCAGCAGCTTCATCGCGGAGAACACCGGGGAGCTGTTTTTT
cdr3_aa: CASSFIAENTGELFF

d_call: .
j_call: TRBJ1-4
v_call: TRBV27
clone_size: many
cdr3_nt: TGTGCCAGCAGCACCTTCGGAGCAGCAGGGGTCCACAATGAAAAACTGTTTTTT
cdr3_aa: CASSTFGAAGVHNEKLFF

d_call: .
j_call: TRBJ2-5
v_call: TRBV11-2
clone_size: many
cdr3_nt: TGTGCCAGCAGCCCATTTAAGTTGAGGACAACCCTCCCCGAGACCCAGTACTTC
cdr3_aa: CASSPFKLRTTLPETQYF

d_call: TRBD2
j_call: TRBJ2-7
v_call: TRBV20-1
clone_size: .
cdr3_nt: TGCAGTGCCCGTGGCCCGGGAGGCTCCTACGAGCAGTACTTC
cdr3_aa: CSARGPGGSYEQYF

d_call: .
j_call: TRBJ1-1
v_call: TRBV5-1
clone_size: .
cdr3_nt: TGCGCCAGCAGCTTGGGAGGGACGGGCACTGAAGCTTTCTTT
cdr3_aa: CASSLGGTGTEAFF

d_call: .
j_call: TRBJ2-7
v_call: TRBV20-1
clone_size: .
cdr3_nt: TGCAGTGCCGGCAAGGACGGATTAATTTCCTACGAGCAGTACTTC
cdr3_aa: CSAGKDGLISYEQYF

d_call: .
j_call: TRBJ2-7
v_call: TRBV20-1
clone_size: few
cdr3_nt: TGCAGTGCTACCGGGGCTAGCTCCTACGAGCAGTACTTC
cdr3_aa: CSATGASSYEQYF

d_call: TRBD2
j_call: TRBJ2-7
v_call: TRBV20-1
clone_size: many
cdr3_nt: TGCAGTGCTGGGACTAGTGTGACCGACGAGCAGTACTTC
cdr3_aa: CSAGTSVTDEQYF

d_call: TRBD1
j_call: TRBJ1-4
v_call: TRBV5-1
clone_size: few
cdr3_nt: TGCGCCAGCAGCACCGGACAGGCTTGGTCGGATGAAAAACTGTTTTTT
cdr3_aa: CASSTGQAWSDEKLFF

d_call: .
j_call: TRBJ2-7
v_call: TRBV7-9
clone_size: few
cdr3_nt: TGTGCCACCGGCCGGGGGCGAGGTATAGAGGTGGGAAACGAGCAGTACTTC
cdr3_aa: CATGRGRGIEVGNEQYF

d_call: .
j_call: TRBJ1-5
v_call: TRBV28
clone_size: many
cdr3_nt: TGTGCCAGCAGCCCTTCTTTTGGGGGTAGAGGGCAGCCCCAGCATTTT
cdr3_aa: CASSPSFGGRGQPQHF

d_call: .
j_call: TRBJ1-1
v_call: TRBV10-3
clone_size: few
cdr3_nt: TGTGCCATCAGTGAGTCCCTGCTCGGGGCTAACACTGAAGCTTTCTTT
cdr3_aa: CAISESLLGANTEAFF

d_call: TRBD1
j_call: TRBJ2-4
v_call: TRBV7-3
clone_size: .
cdr3_nt: TGTGCCAGCAGCTCGGACAGGGGCAAAAACATTCAGTACTTC
cdr3_aa: CASSSDRGKNIQYF

d_call: TRBD1
j_call: TRBJ2-3
v_call: TRBV20-1
clone_size: .
cdr3_nt: TGCAGTACAAGACAGGGAGACACGCAGTATTTT
cdr3_aa: CSTRQGDTQYF

d_call: .
j_call: TRBJ2-7
v_call: TRBV6-1
clone_size: many
cdr3_nt: TGTGCCAGCAGTGACACAGGGTTCGAGCAGTACTTC
cdr3_aa: CASSDTGFEQYF

d_call: .
j_call: TRBJ2-7
v_call: TRBV2
clone_size: .
cdr3_nt: TGTGCCAGCTGTCCGGGGGCCCCCGAGCAGTACTTC
cdr3_aa: CASCPGAPEQYF